The T cell receptor (beta chain) under discussion was sequenced for a study of T cell responses to AZD1222 COVID-19 vaccine. Clones were read by immunoSEQ multiplex PCR, and TCRdb kept only the in-frame ones, dropping some. Of approximately 130,000 clones detected, roughly nine tenths appear once; the ten largest clones hold around a tenth. General study results and limits: A mostly white British donor set with more females was recruited, and clonal diversity was possibly underestimated.

Second doses that came at about 4 or about 12 weeks were put together. The CDR3 extends over 13 amino acids. V was clipped by 2 bases and J by 1 base, with 8 bases between them. The V gene's germline CDR1 is GTSNPN and CDR2 SVGIG (reference sequence). The sample holds a few counts of this clone. Its matching antigen is unknown. The material sequenced was peripheral blood, taken 28 days after the second AZD1222 dose. This receptor was taken from an adult who received the AZD1222 COVID-19 vaccine. The chain couples TRBV30 to TRBJ1-1, with no clear D. CDR3 DNA: TGTGCCTGGAGTTGGGAGGGGAACACTGAAGCTTTCTTT. Its protein product is CAWSWEGNTEAFF.